This TCR beta chain stems from a study of cytomegalovirus exposure and HLA in healthy donors. Points from the study as a whole: Donor immune exposure was known only as CMV serostatus.

CDR1 SGHDT and CDR2 YYEEEE come from the germline V gene. V was pared by 3 bases and J by 4 bases, with 15 bases of the junction left unmatched. There are 17 residues in the CDR3. PCR employed 60 Vbeta and 13 Jbeta primers. Sequencing used immunoSEQ multiplex PCR; TCRdb keeps in-frame clones, though not all of them. The sample contains about 140,000 clones, 65% to 80% of which appear only once. This clone was picked up a small number of times. Its cognate antigen is unknown. Sequenced: PBMCs. The gene calls are TRBV5-6 and TRBJ1-2; the match to TRBD1 covers 7 bases. The source of this sequence is a male donor in good health and CMV-seropositive. The DNA for the CDR3 is TGTGCCAGCAGCTCGGGGGACAGAAGCTTCTCAGGCTATGGCTACACCTTC. As protein: CASSSGDRSFSGYGYTF.